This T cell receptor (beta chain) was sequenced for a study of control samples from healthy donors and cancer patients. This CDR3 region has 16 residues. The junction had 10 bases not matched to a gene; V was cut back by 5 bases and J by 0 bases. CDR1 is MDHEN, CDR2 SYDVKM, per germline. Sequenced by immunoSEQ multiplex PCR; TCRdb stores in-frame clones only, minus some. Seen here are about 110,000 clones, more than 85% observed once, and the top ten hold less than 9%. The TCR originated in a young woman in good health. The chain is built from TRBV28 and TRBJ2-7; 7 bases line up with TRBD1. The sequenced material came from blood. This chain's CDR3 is CASSPPGQDFSYEQYF. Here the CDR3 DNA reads TGTGCCAGCAGTCCCCCAGGACAGGACTTCTCCTACGAGCAGTACTTC.